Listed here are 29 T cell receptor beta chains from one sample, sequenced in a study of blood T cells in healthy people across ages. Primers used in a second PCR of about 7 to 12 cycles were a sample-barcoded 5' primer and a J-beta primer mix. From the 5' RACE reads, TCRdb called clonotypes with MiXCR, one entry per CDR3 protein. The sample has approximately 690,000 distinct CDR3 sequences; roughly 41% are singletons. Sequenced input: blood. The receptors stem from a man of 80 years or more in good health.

The CDR3 is CASSYGTEVMNTEAFF. CDR3 DNA sequence: TGTGCCAGCAGTTATGGGACAGAAGTCATGAACACTGAAGCTTTCTTT. The chain carries TRBV6-5 and TRBJ1-1, with 7 bases aligning to TRBD1. J gave up 0 bases and V 3 bases, and 7 bases lay outside the gene matches. Germline V gives CDR1 MNHEY, CDR2 SVGAGI. There are 16 residues in the CDR3.

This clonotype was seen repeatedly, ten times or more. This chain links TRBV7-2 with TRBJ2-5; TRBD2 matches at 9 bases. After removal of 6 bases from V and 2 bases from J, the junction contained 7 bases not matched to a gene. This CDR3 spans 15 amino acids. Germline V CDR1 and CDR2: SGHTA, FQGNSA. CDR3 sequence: CASRDQGLAQETQYF. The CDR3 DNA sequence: TGTGCCAGCAGGGACCAAGGACTAGCGCAAGAGACCCAGTACTTC. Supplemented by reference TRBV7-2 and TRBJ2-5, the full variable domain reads GAGVSQSPSNKVTEKGKDVELRCDPISGHTALYWYRQSLGQGLEFLIYFQGNSAPDKSGLPSDRFSAERTGGSVSTLTIQRTQQEDSAVYLCASRDQGLAQETQYFGPGTRLLVL.

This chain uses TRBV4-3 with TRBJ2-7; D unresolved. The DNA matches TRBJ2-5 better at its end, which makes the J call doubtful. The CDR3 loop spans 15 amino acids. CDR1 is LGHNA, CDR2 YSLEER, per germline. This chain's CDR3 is CASSPDARVGETQYF. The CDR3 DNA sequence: TGCGCCAGCAGTCCGGACGCCCGGGTGGGAGAGACCCAGTACTTC.

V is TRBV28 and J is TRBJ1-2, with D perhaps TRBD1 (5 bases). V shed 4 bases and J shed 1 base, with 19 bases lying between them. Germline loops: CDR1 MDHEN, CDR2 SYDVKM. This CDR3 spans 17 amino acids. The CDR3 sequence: CASSSGVGIVFNYGYTF. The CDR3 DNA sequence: TGTGCCAGCAGTTCGGGGGTCGGAATCGTCTTTAACTATGGCTACACCTTC.

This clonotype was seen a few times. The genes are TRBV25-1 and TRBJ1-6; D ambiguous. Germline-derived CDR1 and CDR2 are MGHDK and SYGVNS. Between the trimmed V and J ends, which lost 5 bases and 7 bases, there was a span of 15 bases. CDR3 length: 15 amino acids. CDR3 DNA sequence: TGTGCCAGCAGTTCCGGCCCACCCGGCAATTCACCCCTCCACTTT. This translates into CASSSGPPGNSPLHF.

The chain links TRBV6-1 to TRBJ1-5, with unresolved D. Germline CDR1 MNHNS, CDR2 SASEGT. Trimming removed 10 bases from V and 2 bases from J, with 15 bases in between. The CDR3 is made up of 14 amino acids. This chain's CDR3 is CATSNGGGNQPQHF. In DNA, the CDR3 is TGTGCCACCTCAAACGGCGGGGGCAATCAGCCCCAGCATTTT.

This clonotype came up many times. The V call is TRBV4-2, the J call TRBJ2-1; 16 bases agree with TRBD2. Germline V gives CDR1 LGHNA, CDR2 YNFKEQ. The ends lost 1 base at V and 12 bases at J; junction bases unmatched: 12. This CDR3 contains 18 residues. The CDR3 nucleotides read TGTGCCAGCAGCCAAGCTTCCCCTGGGACTAGCGGGGGGGCCAGGCAGTTCTTC. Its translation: CASSQASPGTSGGARQFF.

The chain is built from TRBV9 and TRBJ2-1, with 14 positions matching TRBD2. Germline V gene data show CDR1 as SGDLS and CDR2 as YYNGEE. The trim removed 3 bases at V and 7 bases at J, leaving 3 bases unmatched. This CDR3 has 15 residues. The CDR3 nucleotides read TGTGCCAGCAGCGCGACTAGCGGGAGGGATAATGAGCAGTTCTTC. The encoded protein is CASSATSGRDNEQFF.

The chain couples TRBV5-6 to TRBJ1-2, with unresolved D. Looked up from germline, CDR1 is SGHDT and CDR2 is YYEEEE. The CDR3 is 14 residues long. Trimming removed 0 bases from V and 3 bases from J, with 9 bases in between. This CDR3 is CASSLVSGYYGYTF. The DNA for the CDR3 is TGTGCCAGCAGCTTGGTGTCGGGGTACTATGGCTACACCTTC. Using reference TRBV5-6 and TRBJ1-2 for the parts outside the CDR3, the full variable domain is DAGVTQSPTHLIKTRGQQVTLRCSPKSGHDTVSWYQQALGQGPQFIFQYYEEEERQRGNFPDRFSGHQFPNYSSELNVNALLLGDSALYLCASSLVSGYYGYTFGSGTRLTVV.

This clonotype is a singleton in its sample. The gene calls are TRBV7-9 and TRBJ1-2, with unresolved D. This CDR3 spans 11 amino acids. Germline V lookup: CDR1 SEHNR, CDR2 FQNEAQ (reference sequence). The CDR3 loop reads CTTNQQPGYTF. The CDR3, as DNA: TGTACCACCAATCAGCAGCCCGGCTACACCTTC.

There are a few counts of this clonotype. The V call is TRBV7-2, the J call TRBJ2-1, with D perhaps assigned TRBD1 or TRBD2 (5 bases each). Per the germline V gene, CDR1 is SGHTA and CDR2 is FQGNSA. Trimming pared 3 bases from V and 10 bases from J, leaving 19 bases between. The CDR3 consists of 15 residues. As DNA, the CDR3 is TGTGCCAGCAGCTTGGGACGCGCCAGAAATGAGGAGCAGTTCTTC. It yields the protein CASSLGRARNEEQFF.

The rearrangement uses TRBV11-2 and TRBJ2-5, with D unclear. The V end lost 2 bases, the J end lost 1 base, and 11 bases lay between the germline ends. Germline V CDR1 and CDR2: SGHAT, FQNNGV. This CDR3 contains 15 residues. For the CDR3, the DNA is TGTGCCAGCAGCTTAATTAGAAATCTCCAAGAGACCCAGTACTTC. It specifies CASSLIRNLQETQYF. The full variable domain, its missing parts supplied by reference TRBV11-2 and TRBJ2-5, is EAGVAQSPRYKIIEKRQSVAFWCNPISGHATLYWYQQILGQGPKLLIQFQNNGVVDDSQLPKDRFSAERLKGVDSTLKIQPAKLEDSAVYLCASSLIRNLQETQYFGPGTRLLVL.

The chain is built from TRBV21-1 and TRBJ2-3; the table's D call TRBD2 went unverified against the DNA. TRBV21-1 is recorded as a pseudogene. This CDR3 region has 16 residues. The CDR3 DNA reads TGTGCCGAGGTAGGGACTAGGGATCGGAGCACAGATACGCAGTATTTT. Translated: CAEVGTRDRSTDTQYF.

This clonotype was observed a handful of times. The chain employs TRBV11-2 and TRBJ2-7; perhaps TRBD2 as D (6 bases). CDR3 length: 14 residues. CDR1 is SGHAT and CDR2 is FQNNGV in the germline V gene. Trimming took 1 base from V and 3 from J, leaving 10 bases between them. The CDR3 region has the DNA TGTGCCAGCAGCTTAGGGGGTAGCGGCTACGAGCAGTACTTC. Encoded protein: CASSLGGSGYEQYF.

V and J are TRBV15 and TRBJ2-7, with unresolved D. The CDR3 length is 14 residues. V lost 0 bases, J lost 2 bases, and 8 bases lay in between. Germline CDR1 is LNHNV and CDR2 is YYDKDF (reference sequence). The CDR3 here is CATSRDGSPYEQYF. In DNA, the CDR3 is TGTGCCACCAGCAGAGATGGATCGCCCTACGAGCAGTACTTC. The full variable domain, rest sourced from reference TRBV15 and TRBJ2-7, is DAMVIQNPRYQVTQFGKPVTLSCSQTLNHNVMYWYQQKSSQAPKLLFHYYDKDFNNEADTPDNFQSRRPNTSFCFLDIRSPGLGDTAMYLCATSRDGSPYEQYFGPGTRLTVT.

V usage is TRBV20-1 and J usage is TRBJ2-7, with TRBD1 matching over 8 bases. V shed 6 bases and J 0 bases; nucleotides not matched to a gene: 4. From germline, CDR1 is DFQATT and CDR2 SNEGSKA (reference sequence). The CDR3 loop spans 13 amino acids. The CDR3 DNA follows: TGCAGTGCAGAAGGACAGGGCTCCTACGAGCAGTACTTC. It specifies CSAEGQGSYEQYF.

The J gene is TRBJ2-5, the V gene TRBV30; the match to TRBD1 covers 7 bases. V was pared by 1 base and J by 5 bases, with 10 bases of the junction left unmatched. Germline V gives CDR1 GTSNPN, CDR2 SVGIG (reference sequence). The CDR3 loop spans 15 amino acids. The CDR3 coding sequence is TGTGCCTGGAGTGACCACGACAGGGTAGTGGAGACCCAGTACTTC. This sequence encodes CAWSDHDRVVETQYF.

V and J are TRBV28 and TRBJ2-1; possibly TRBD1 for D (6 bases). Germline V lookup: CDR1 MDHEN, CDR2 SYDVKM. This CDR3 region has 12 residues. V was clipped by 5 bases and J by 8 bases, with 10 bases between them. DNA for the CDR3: TGTGCCAGCAGTATCCAGGGGCATGAGCAGTTCTTC. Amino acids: CASSIQGHEQFF.

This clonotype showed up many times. The CDR3 sequence: CASSVSGTDGYTF. CDR3 nucleotides: TGTGCCAGCAGCGTCTCCGGGACAGATGGCTACACCTTC. This chain joins TRBV7-7 and TRBJ1-2; TRBD1 agrees at 7 bases. This CDR3 region has 13 residues. Per the germline V gene, CDR1 is SSHAT and CDR2 is FNYEAQ (reference sequence). With 5 bases clipped from V and 6 bases from J, the junction kept 6 bases outside the gene matches.

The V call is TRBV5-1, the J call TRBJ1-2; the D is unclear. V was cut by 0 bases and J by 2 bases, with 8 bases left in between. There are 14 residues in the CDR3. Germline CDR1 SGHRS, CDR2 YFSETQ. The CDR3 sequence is CASSLDISNYGYTF. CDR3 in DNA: TGCGCCAGCAGCTTGGATATATCGAACTATGGCTACACCTTC.

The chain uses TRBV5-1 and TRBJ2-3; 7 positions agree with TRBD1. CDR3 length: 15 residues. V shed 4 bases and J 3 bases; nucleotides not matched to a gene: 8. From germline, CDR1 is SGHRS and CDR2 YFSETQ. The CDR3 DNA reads TGCGCCAGCAGCAAGCGGACAGGAGAGACAGATACGCAGTATTTT. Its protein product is CASSKRTGETDTQYF.

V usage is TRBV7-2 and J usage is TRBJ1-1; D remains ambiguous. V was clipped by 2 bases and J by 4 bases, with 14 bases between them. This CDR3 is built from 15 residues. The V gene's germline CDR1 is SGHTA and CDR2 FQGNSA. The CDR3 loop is CASSLQQTVSTEAFF. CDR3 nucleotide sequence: TGTGCCAGCAGCTTACAACAAACCGTGAGCACTGAAGCTTTCTTT.

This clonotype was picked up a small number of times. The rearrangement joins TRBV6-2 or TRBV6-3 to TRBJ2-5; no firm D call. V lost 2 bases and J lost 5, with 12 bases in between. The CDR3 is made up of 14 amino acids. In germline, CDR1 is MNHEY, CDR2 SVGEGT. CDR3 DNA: TGTGCCAGCAGTTACGGAGTGGGTCCGGAGACCCAGTACTTC. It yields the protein CASSYGVGPETQYF.

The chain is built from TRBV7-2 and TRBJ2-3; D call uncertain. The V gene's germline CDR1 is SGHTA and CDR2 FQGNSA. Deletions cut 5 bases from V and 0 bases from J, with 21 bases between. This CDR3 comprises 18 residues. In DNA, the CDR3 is TGTGCCAGCAGCCCCCAGTCTAGTTCGACGGCAAGCACAGATACGCAGTATTTT. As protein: CASSPQSSSTASTDTQYF.

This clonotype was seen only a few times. As DNA, the CDR3 is TGTGCCAGGTCCAGGGATGGGGTAGCCAAAAACATTCAGTACTTC. Residues: CARSRDGVAKNIQYF. The chain joins TRBV21-1 to TRBJ2-4; whether TRBD1, the table's D call, matches the DNA was not checked. TRBV21-1 corresponds to a pseudogene. The CDR3 runs to 15 residues.

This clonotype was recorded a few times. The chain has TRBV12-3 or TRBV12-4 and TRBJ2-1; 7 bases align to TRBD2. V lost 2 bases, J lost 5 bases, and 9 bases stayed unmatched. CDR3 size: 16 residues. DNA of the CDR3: TGTGCCAGCAGTTTATTGCGGGGGTCCGACAACAATGAGCAGTTCTTC. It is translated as CASSLLRGSDNNEQFF.

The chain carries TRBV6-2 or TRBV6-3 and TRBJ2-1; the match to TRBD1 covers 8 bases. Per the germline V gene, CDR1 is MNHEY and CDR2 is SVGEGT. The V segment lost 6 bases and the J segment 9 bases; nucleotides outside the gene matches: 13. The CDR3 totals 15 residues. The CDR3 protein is CASSPLRQGKGEQFF. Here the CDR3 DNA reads TGTGCCAGCAGCCCCCTCCGACAGGGGAAAGGTGAGCAGTTCTTC.

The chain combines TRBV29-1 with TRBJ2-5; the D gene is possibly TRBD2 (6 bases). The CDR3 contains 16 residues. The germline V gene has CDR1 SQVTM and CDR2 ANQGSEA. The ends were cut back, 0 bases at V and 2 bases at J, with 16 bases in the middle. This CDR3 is CSVEDQEREAQETQYF. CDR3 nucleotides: TGCAGCGTTGAAGATCAGGAGAGGGAGGCTCAAGAGACCCAGTACTTC.

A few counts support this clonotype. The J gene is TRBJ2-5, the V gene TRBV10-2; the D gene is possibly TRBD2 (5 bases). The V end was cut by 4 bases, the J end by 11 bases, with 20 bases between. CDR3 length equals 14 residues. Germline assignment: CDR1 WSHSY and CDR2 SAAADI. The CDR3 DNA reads TGCGCCAGCAGTGGCGGGCCCAAGTACAATGAGCAGTACTTC. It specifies CASSGGPKYNEQYF.